Shown below are 18 T cell receptor beta chains from a single sample sequenced in a study of T cell repertoires in cytomegalovirus infection (dated by TCRdb to between 2018 and 2021). According to the study, the label for this sample's treatment or condition signals: in vitro stimulation with specific CMV peptide epitopes to enrich CMV-specific T cells. Instrument used: Illumina HiSeq 1500. TCRdb reprocessed the public reads (quality trimming at Q25 with fastp, clone calling with MiXCR) and kept in-frame beta chains. One record per CDR3 amino acid sequence lists the most common genes and DNA. This sample comprises around 500,000 distinct CDR3 sequences, approximately 42% of them detected only once. Around 45% of the sample belongs to the ten largest clones. Their target antigens are unknown. Sequencing used cultured PBMCs, obtained from culture after CMV antigen stimulation. The receptors stem from a human donor in good health (CMV status not recorded). Some clones in this sample may be carry-over from other donors' samples.

The chain has TRBV12-3 or TRBV12-4 and TRBJ1-6; tentative D call: TRBD1 (6 bases). V lost 3 bases and J 10 bases, leaving 16 bases between the germline ends. This CDR3 comprises 15 residues. CDR3 bases: TGTGCCAGCAGTTTTGGGTACAGGGTTAGATCACCCCTCCACTTT. This encodes CASSFGYRVRSPLHF.

A note on this clonotype: The junction does not match germline at one end; this may be a read error. This chain connects TRBV7-4 to TRBJ2-1; the D is unclear. CDR1 is SGHVT, CDR2 SQSDAQ, per germline. The CDR3 contains 15 residues. The CDR3 bases are TGTGCCAGCAGCTTAGGTAGTTGGGCTGGTAATGAGCAGTCCTTC. Encoded protein: CASSLGSWAGNEQSF.

The V gene is TRBV20-1, the J gene TRBJ2-3; TRBD2 aligns across 7 bases. This CDR3 has 13 amino acids. CDR1 and CDR2 from the germline V gene are DFQATT and SNEGSKA (reference sequence). The J segment lost 4 bases and the V segment lost 5 bases, leaving 6 bases of the junction unmatched. DNA of the CDR3: TGCAGTGCTTGGGACTACCGGGCAGATACGCAGTATTTT. Translating gives CSAWDYRADTQYF.

This clonotype was seen once. V gene TRBV7-9 combines with J gene TRBJ2-1; perhaps TRBD1 as D (5 bases). Germline V gene data show CDR1 as SEHNR and CDR2 as FQNEAQ (reference sequence). With 3 bases removed from V and 8 bases from J, the gap between germline ends came to 20 bases. The CDR3 totals 16 residues. CDR3 loop: CASSFVGAFPLDEQFF. CDR3 in DNA: TGTGCCAGCAGCTTTGTAGGGGCGTTCCCGCTGGATGAGCAGTTCTTC.

J is TRBJ1-5 and V is TRBV19; D may be TRBD1 (5 bases). V lost 6 bases and J lost 6, with 18 bases in between. The CDR3 spans 15 residues. Germline V lookup: CDR1 LNHDA, CDR2 SQIVND (reference sequence). This CDR3 reads CASRNALPGTQPQHF. The CDR3 coding sequence is TGTGCCAGTAGGAACGCTCTCCCGGGGACTCAGCCCCAGCATTTT.

The chain links TRBV18 to TRBJ2-1; TRBD2 aligns across 7 bases. Germline CDR1 and CDR2: KGHSH and LQKENI. Losses at the gene ends were 3 bases for V and 5 bases for J; bases not matched to a gene: 13. CDR3 length: 17 residues. The CDR3 is CASSPPATSAWDNEQFF. The CDR3 nucleotides are TGTGCCAGCTCACCCCCGGCAACTAGCGCGTGGGACAATGAGCAGTTCTTC.

V gene TRBV20-1 combines with J gene TRBJ2-5; D possibly corresponds to TRBD1 (6 bases). Germline lookup yields CDR1 DFQATT and CDR2 SNEGSKA (reference sequence). The CDR3 covers 14 residues. V lost 3 bases, J lost 1 base, and 12 bases lay in between. The CDR3 DNA reads as TGCAGTGCTAGCCCGACAGGCCTCCAAGAGACCCAGTACTTC. Translation gives CSASPTGLQETQYF.

The chain carries TRBV4-1 and TRBJ2-7; the D is unclear. Between the trimmed V and J ends, which lost 0 bases and 3 bases, there was a span of 9 bases. The CDR3 spans 14 residues. Germline V gene lookup returns CDR1 MGHRA and CDR2 YSYEKL. The CDR3 bases are TGCGCCAGCAGCCAAGAGCGGCAGCACTACGAGCAGTACTTC. It translates to CASSQERQHYEQYF.

In its sample, this clonotype was seen many times. This rearrangement joins TRBV7-2 to TRBJ1-1; weak D call: TRBD1 (5 bases). Between the trimmed V and J ends, which lost 2 bases and 5 bases, there was a span of 9 bases. The germline CDR1 and CDR2 sequences are SGHTA and FQGNSA. The CDR3 spans 13 residues. CDR3 nucleotide sequence: TGTGCCAGCAGCTTAACACGGGGGACTGAAGCTTTCTTT. Amino acid sequence: CASSLTRGTEAFF.

The chain has TRBV23-1 and TRBJ2-7, with TRBD2 matching over 7 bases. TRBV23-1 qualifies as an ORF whose function is uncertain. Unmatched junction bases numbered 8, after V lost 4 bases and J lost 5 bases. This CDR3 region has 14 residues. The CDR3 coding sequence is TGCGCCAGCAGTCTCGGCCAGGGAGGGAACGAGCAGTACTTC. This encodes CASSLGQGGNEQYF.

The V call is TRBV7-7, the J call TRBJ2-2; D is possibly TRBD2 (6 bases). This CDR3 has 16 amino acids. Trimming shortened V by 5 bases and J by 2 bases, and 15 bases separated the two germline ends. The germline gives CDR1 SSHAT, CDR2 FNYEAQ (reference sequence). This CDR3 is CASSRLPGLNTGELFF. The DNA of the CDR3 is TGTGCCAGCAGCCGCCTGCCGGGACTCAACACCGGGGAGCTGTTTTTT.

This clonotype was observed a few times. The chain recombines TRBV12-3 or TRBV12-4 with TRBJ1-1, with D perhaps TRBD1 (5 bases). CDR3 length: 16 residues. The V end lost 5 bases, the J end lost 6 bases, and 22 bases lay between the germline ends. This CDR3 is CASSPQGRLGVAEAFF. CDR3 DNA sequence: TGTGCCAGCAGTCCCCAGGGCAGGCTCGGTGTGGCTGAAGCTTTCTTT.

V is TRBV6-2 or TRBV6-3 and J is TRBJ2-1, with 7 bases aligning to TRBD2. The V gene's germline CDR1 is MNHEY and CDR2 SVGEGT. The CDR3 runs to 14 residues. J lost 9 bases, V lost 4 bases, and 9 bases had no gene match. The CDR3 here is CASSSPGLKTEQFF. The DNA of the CDR3 is TGTGCCAGCAGTTCTCCGGGACTAAAGACTGAGCAGTTCTTC.

This clonotype was counted a few times. The gene calls are TRBV15 and TRBJ2-1; TRBD2 matches 11 bases. Germline CDR1 LNHNV, CDR2 YYDKDF (reference sequence). Trimming at V came to 0 bases and at J to 5 bases, leaving 3 bases not matched to a gene. The CDR3 has 16 residues. CDR3 sequence (DNA): TGTGCCACCAGCAGAGATGCACTAGCGGGGGACAATGAGCAGTTCTTC. Translation: CATSRDALAGDNEQFF.

There are a few counts of this clonotype. This chain joins TRBV7-9 and TRBJ2-5; 8 bases are shared with TRBD2. Per the germline V gene, CDR1 is SEHNR and CDR2 is FQNEAQ (reference sequence). The CDR3 is 16 amino acids. Unmatched junction bases numbered 10, after V lost 3 bases and J lost 4 bases. The CDR3 sequence is CASSFGRRGGGETQYF. DNA of the CDR3: TGTGCCAGCAGCTTTGGCCGACGGGGGGGAGGAGAGACCCAGTACTTC.

The chain employs TRBV7-8 and TRBJ2-1; D unclear. This CDR3 comprises 18 residues. Germline V gives CDR1 SGHVS, CDR2 FQNEAQ. The ends were cut back, 0 bases at V and 0 bases at J, with 15 bases in the middle. CDR3 sequence: CASSLAYRAKSSYNEQFF. In DNA, the CDR3 is TGTGCCAGCAGCTTAGCTTATCGCGCCAAGAGCTCCTACAATGAGCAGTTCTTC.

The V and J genes are TRBV7-2 and TRBJ2-3, with D tentatively TRBD1 or TRBD2 (5 bases each). Germline CDR1 SGHTA, CDR2 FQGNSA. Trimming shortened V by 3 bases and J by 6 bases, and 10 bases separated the two germline ends. This CDR3 is built from 13 residues. The CDR3 reads CASSFQGRDTQYF. CDR3 DNA: TGTGCCAGCAGCTTCCAGGGACGTGATACGCAGTATTTT.

The sample holds one count of this clonotype. The gene calls are TRBV2 and TRBJ1-3; no clear D gene. This CDR3 has 15 amino acids. Germline assignment: CDR1 SNHLY and CDR2 FYNNEI. Trimming removed 7 bases from V and 0 bases from J, with 13 bases in between. CDR3 in amino acids: CASTTGVSSGNTIYF. As DNA, the CDR3 is TGTGCCAGCACAACCGGGGTGAGCTCTGGAAACACCATATATTTT.